At least ten counts were recorded for the clone carrying this TCR beta chain. The antigen is undetermined. The CDR3 length is 15 residues. Germline V gives CDR1 SEHNR, CDR2 FQNEAQ (reference sequence). Trimming removed 5 bases from V and 7 bases from J; junction bases left unmatched: 14. The data are from a study of T cells after yellow fever vaccination. Across the whole study: With SMART-Seq v4 Ultra Low Input, the fractions containing low cell numbers were prepared. Study-level results: In post-booster samples, most primary-vaccination clones reappeared (roughly 96% CD4, 70% to 90% CD8). Only a small proportion of the clonotypes turned up in both the CD4 and the CD8 compartments, likely arising from convergent recombination.

UMIs and a universal primer site were added when TCR cDNA was made by 5'RACE template switching. Each CDR3 protein gets one entry after TCRdb re-called the 5' RACE reads with MiXCR. The table records tens of thousands of distinct CDR3 sequences, about 6% of them present only once. The sample in question was CD4+ T cells sorted from PBMCs, obtained approximately 16 days after the first yellow fever vaccination. This receptor was taken from a man between 18 and 35 years old who received the YFV17D yellow fever vaccine. The chain couples TRBV7-9 to TRBJ2-7; 7 bases agree with TRBD1. The DNA of the CDR3 is TGTGCCAGCAGCACCAACCGGGACAGCCTTCGGGAGCAGTACTTC. Amino acids: CASSTNRDSLREQYF.